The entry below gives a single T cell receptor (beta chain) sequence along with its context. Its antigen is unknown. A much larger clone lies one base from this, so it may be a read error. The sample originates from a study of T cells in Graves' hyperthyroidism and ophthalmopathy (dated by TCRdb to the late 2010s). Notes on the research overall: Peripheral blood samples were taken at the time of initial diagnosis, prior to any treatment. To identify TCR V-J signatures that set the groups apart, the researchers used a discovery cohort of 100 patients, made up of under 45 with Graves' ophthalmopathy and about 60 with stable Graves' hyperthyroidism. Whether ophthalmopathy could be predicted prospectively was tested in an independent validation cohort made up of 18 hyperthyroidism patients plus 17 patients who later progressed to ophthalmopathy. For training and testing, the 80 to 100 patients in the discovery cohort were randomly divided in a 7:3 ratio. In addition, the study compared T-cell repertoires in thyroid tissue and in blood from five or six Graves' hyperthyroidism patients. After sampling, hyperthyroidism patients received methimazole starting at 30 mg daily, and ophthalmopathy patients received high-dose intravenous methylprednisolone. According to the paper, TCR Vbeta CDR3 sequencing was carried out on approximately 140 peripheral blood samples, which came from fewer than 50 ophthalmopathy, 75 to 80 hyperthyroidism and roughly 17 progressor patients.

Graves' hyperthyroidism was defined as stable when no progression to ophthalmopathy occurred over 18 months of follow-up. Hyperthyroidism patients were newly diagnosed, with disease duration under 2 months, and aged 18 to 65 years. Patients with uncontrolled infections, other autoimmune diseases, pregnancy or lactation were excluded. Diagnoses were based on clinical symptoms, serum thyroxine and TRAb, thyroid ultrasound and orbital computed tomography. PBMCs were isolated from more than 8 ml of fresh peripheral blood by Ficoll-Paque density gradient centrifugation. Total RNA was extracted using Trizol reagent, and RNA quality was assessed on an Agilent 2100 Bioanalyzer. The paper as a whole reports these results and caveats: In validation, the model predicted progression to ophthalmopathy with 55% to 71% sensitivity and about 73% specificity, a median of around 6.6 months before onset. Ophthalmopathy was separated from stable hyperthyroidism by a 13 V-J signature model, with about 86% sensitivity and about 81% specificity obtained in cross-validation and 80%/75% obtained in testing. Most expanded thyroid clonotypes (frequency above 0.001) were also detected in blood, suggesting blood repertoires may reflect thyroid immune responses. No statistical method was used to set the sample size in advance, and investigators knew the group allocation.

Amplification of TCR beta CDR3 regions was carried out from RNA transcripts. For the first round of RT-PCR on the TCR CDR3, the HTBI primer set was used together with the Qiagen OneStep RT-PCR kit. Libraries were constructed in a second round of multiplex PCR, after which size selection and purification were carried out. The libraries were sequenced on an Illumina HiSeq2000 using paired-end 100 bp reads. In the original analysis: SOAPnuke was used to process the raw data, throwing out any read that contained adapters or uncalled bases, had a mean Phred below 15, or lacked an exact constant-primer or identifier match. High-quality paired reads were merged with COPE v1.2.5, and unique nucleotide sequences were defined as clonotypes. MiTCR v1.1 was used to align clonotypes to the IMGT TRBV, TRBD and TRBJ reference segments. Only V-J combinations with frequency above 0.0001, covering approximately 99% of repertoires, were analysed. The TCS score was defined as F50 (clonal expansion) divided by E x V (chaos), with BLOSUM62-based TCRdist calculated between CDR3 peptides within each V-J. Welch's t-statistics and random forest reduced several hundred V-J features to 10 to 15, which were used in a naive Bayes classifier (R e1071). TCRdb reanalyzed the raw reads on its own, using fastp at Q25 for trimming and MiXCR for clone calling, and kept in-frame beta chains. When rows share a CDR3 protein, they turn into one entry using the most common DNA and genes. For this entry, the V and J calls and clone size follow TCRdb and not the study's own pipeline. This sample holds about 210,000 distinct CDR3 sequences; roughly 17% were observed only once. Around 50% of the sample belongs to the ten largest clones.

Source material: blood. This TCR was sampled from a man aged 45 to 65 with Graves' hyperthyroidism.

The base sequence is TGTGTCAGCAGCTCCCATCCCTTTAGCGGGACCTCCGCGAGCTCCTACAATGAGCAGTTCTTC. It is translated as CVSSSHPFSGTSASSYNEQFF. The receptor chain draws on TRBV12-3 or TRBV12-4 and TRBJ2-1; a stretch of 8 junction bases matches TRBD2. The CDR3, from cysteine to phenylalanine, totals 21 residues. CDR3 DNA only is kept here, 63 bases in frame from base 1.